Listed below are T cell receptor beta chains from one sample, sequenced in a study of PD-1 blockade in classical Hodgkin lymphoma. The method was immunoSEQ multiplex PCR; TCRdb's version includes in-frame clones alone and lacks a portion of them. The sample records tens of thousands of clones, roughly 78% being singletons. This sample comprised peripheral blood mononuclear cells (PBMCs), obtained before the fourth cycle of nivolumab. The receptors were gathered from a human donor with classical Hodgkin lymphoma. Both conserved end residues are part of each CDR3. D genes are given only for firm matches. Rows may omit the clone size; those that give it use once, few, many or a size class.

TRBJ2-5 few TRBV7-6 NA TGTGCCATCGGGCAAGAGACCCAGTACTTC CAIGQETQYF
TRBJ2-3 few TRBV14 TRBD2 TGTGCCAGCAGCCAAGGGACTAGTTACTATTTT CASSQGTSYYF
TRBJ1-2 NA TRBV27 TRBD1 TGTGCCAGCAGTTTGACAGGGTCGTATGGCTACACCTTC CASSLTGSYGYTF
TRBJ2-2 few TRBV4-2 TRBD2 TGTGCCAGCCAAACTAGCGGGGGGCACTCGAACACCGGGGAGCTGTTTTTT CASQTSGGHSNTGELFF
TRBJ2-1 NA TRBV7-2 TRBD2 TGTGCCAGCAGTTCATCTGGGACTAGCGGGGGGGATGAGCAGTTCTTC CASSSSGTSGGDEQFF
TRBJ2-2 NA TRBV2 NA TGTGTCGCCAGCAGGCGGCAGGGTGGCACCGGGGAGCTGTTTTTT CVASRRQGGTGELFF
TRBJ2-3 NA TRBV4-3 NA TGCGCCAGCAGCCAGATTAACACAGATACGCAGTATTTT CASSQINTDTQYF
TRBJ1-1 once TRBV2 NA TGTGCCACCCACCCTGACAGGAACACTGAAGCTTTCTTT CATHPDRNTEAFF
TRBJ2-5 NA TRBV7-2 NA TGTGCCAGCAGCCCCCCGGGGACGAAAGAGACCCAGTACTTC CASSPPGTKETQYF
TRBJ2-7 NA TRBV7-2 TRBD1 TGTGCCAGCAGCTCCCAAACAGGGGTCGAGCAGTACTTC CASSSQTGVEQYF
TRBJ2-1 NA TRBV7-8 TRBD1 TGTGCCAGCAGCTTGACAGGGGAAGTCTACAATGAGCAGTTCTTC CASSLTGEVYNEQFF
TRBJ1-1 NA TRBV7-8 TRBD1 TGTGCCAGCATGCAGGGACAGGGGGCAGTGAACACTGAAGCTTTCTTT CASMQGQGAVNTEAFF
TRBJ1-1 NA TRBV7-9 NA TGTGCCAGCAGCTCGACTCAGGGGAAAGCTTTCTTT CASSSTQGKAFF
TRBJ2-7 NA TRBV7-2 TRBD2 TGTGCCAGCAGCTTAAATCCCGGGGGGGCCGGGGAGCAGTACTTC CASSLNPGGAGEQYF
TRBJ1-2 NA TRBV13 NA TGTGCCAGCAGCTTAGGGCAGGCTGGGGGCTACACCTTC CASSLGQAGGYTF
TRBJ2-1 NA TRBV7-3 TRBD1 TGTGCCAGCAGCTCGACAGGGGTCCAATACAATGAGCAGTTCTTC CASSSTGVQYNEQFF
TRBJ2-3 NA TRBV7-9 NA TGTGCCAGCAGCTTAACAGGGCCGCAGTATTTT CASSLTGPQYF
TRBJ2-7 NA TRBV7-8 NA TGTGCCAGCAGCCCATCGGGAGGACAGTCCTACGAGCAGTACTTC CASSPSGGQSYEQYF
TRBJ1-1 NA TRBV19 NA TGTGCCAGTACCCCCGGGACACCTCCTAGGAGTTTCTTT CASTPGTPPRSFF
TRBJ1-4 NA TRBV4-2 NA TGTGCCAGCAGCCAAGAGTCTGTCGCAACTAATGAAAAACTGTTTTTT CASSQESVATNEKLFF
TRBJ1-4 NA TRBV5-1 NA TGCGCCAGCAGCTCAGGGGCCGGGACACCAAATGAAAAACTGTTTTTT CASSSGAGTPNEKLFF
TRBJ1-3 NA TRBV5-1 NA TGCGCCAGCAGCTTCGAGGGGGCTGGAAACACCATATATTTT CASSFEGAGNTIYF
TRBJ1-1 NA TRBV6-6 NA TGTGCCAGCAGTTACGGCTACATGAACACTGAAGCTTTCTTT CASSYGYMNTEAFF
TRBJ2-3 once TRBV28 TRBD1 TGTGCCAGCAGTTCCCGGACAGGGGGTGCAGATACGCAGTATTTT CASSSRTGGADTQYF
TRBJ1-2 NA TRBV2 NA TGTGCCAGCAGTGATGGAGGGAGTAACTATGGCTACACCTTC CASSDGGSNYGYTF
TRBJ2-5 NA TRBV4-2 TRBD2 TGTGCCAGCAGCCAGGTAGAGGGACTAGAGCAAGAGACCCAGTACTTC CASSQVEGLEQETQYF
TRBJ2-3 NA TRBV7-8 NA TGTGCCAGCATGCCTCCCGGAGATACGCAGTATTTT CASMPPGDTQYF